Listed below are T cell receptor beta chains from one sample, sequenced in a study of blood T cell repertoires in COVID-19. Measured with immunoSEQ multiplex PCR; TCRdb has only the in-frame clones, and not every one. The sample has about 160,000 clones, around 80% seen once. What was sequenced was peripheral blood. These receptors came from a man in his fifties or sixties with active or convalescent COVID-19. CDR3s include the opening cysteine and the closing phenylalanine or tryptophan. Fields, in order: J gene, V gene, CDR3 length, clone size, CDR3 protein. Size tells how often a clone was seen (once, few, many) or the class of an expanded clone, and some rows leave it out.

j_call: TRBJ2-3
v_call: TRBV3-1/TRBV3-2
cdr3_length: 15
clone_size: NA
cdr3_aa: CANPGTIPSTDTQYF

j_call: TRBJ1-2
v_call: TRBV27
cdr3_length: 12
clone_size: NA
cdr3_aa: CASSPQGYGYTF

j_call: TRBJ2-5
v_call: TRBV10-1
cdr3_length: 15
clone_size: once
cdr3_aa: CASSDFGTGEETQYF

j_call: TRBJ1-4
v_call: TRBV29-1
cdr3_length: 17
clone_size: NA
cdr3_aa: CSVEVPVQGAANEKLFF

j_call: TRBJ1-4
v_call: TRBV5-6
cdr3_length: 15
clone_size: NA
cdr3_aa: CASSLGQGINEKLFF

j_call: TRBJ2-7
v_call: TRBV11-2
cdr3_length: 15
clone_size: NA
cdr3_aa: CASSNRVALPYEQYF

j_call: TRBJ2-2
v_call: TRBV11-3
cdr3_length: 14
clone_size: NA
cdr3_aa: CASSKNRVGGELFF

j_call: TRBJ2-5
v_call: TRBV5-6
cdr3_length: 14
clone_size: NA
cdr3_aa: CASSRTSREETQYF

j_call: TRBJ1-5
v_call: TRBV6-6
cdr3_length: 13
clone_size: once
cdr3_aa: CASSQQGTQPQHF

j_call: TRBJ2-5
v_call: TRBV18
cdr3_length: 14
clone_size: NA
cdr3_aa: CASSPTSGEETQYF

j_call: TRBJ2-3
v_call: TRBV5-1
cdr3_length: 16
clone_size: once
cdr3_aa: CASSLPLAGQTDTQYF

j_call: TRBJ2-2
v_call: TRBV19
cdr3_length: 15
clone_size: NA
cdr3_aa: CASRRAGGDTGELFF

j_call: TRBJ1-1
v_call: TRBV3-1/TRBV3-2
cdr3_length: 14
clone_size: NA
cdr3_aa: CASSQDRDVAEAFF

j_call: TRBJ2-1
v_call: TRBV5-4
cdr3_length: 14
clone_size: NA
cdr3_aa: CASSRTSGRNEQFF

j_call: TRBJ2-7
v_call: TRBV5-1
cdr3_length: 14
clone_size: NA
cdr3_aa: CASSSRQGAYEQYF

j_call: TRBJ2-6
v_call: TRBV4-2
cdr3_length: 17
clone_size: NA
cdr3_aa: CASSQEGAFSGANVLTF

j_call: TRBJ1-5
v_call: TRBV10-3
cdr3_length: 15
clone_size: NA
cdr3_aa: CAISDRANSNQPQHF

j_call: TRBJ2-3
v_call: TRBV27
cdr3_length: 14
clone_size: NA
cdr3_aa: CASSLRERTDTQYF

j_call: TRBJ2-6
v_call: TRBV3-1/TRBV3-2
cdr3_length: 19
clone_size: NA
cdr3_aa: CASSQTSGTRASGANVLTF

j_call: TRBJ1-2
v_call: TRBV20-1
cdr3_length: 11
clone_size: NA
cdr3_aa: CSARQGWGYTF

j_call: TRBJ2-7
v_call: TRBV5-1
cdr3_length: 16
clone_size: NA
cdr3_aa: CASSLEGVRGRVEQYF

j_call: TRBJ2-7
v_call: TRBV5-6
cdr3_length: 17
clone_size: few
cdr3_aa: CASSGGAVGGALLEQYF

j_call: TRBJ2-5
v_call: TRBV10-3
cdr3_length: 16
clone_size: NA
cdr3_aa: CAISESRGGYQETQYF

j_call: TRBJ2-1
v_call: TRBV3-1/TRBV3-2
cdr3_length: 16
clone_size: NA
cdr3_aa: CASSQVQNGGINEQFF

j_call: TRBJ1-1
v_call: TRBV7-2
cdr3_length: 16
clone_size: NA
cdr3_aa: CASKLNLGTGGTEAFF

j_call: TRBJ1-5
v_call: TRBV12-3/TRBV12-4
cdr3_length: 13
clone_size: few
cdr3_aa: CASRWDRGGPQHF

j_call: TRBJ2-1
v_call: TRBV5-1
cdr3_length: 15
clone_size: NA
cdr3_aa: CASSGAKSSYNEQFF

j_call: TRBJ2-5
v_call: TRBV3-1/TRBV3-2
cdr3_length: 14
clone_size: NA
cdr3_aa: CASSLTSGKETQYF

j_call: TRBJ2-3
v_call: TRBV6-1
cdr3_length: 14
clone_size: NA
cdr3_aa: CASSEGQGADTQYF

j_call: TRBJ2-1
v_call: TRBV11-2
cdr3_length: 14
clone_size: NA
cdr3_aa: CASSPRTRRNEQFF

j_call: TRBJ1-1
v_call: TRBV12-3/TRBV12-4
cdr3_length: 13
clone_size: NA
cdr3_aa: CASSRLLGSEAFF

j_call: TRBJ2-1
v_call: TRBV11-3
cdr3_length: 13
clone_size: NA
cdr3_aa: CASSLNSYNEQFF

j_call: TRBJ1-5
v_call: TRBV6-6
cdr3_length: 14
clone_size: NA
cdr3_aa: CASSLQGSNQPQHF

j_call: TRBJ1-3
v_call: TRBV10-3
cdr3_length: 14
clone_size: NA
cdr3_aa: CATTDGTGRNTIYF

j_call: TRBJ2-3
v_call: TRBV7-3
cdr3_length: 20
clone_size: NA
cdr3_aa: CASSRRAPGASGGHTDTQYF

j_call: TRBJ1-1
v_call: TRBV6-6
cdr3_length: 12
clone_size: NA
cdr3_aa: CASSLRLTEAFF

j_call: TRBJ1-3
v_call: TRBV10-3
cdr3_length: 15
clone_size: NA
cdr3_aa: CASNDRGISGNTIYF

j_call: TRBJ2-2
v_call: TRBV9
cdr3_length: 14
clone_size: few
cdr3_aa: CASTRLPNTGELFF

j_call: TRBJ2-7
v_call: TRBV18
cdr3_length: 14
clone_size: NA
cdr3_aa: CASSPRQHAYEQYF

j_call: TRBJ2-7
v_call: TRBV30
cdr3_length: 17
clone_size: NA
cdr3_aa: CAWRASDSHVHSYEQYF

j_call: TRBJ1-5
v_call: TRBV6-1
cdr3_length: 16
clone_size: NA
cdr3_aa: CASSEARGSGKKPQHF

j_call: TRBJ2-3
v_call: TRBV6-1
cdr3_length: 16
clone_size: few
cdr3_aa: CASSERGGGSTDTQYF

j_call: TRBJ2-7
v_call: TRBV7-2
cdr3_length: 15
clone_size: once
cdr3_aa: CASSSRTSGGPPQYF

j_call: TRBJ1-6
v_call: TRBV7-2
cdr3_length: 15
clone_size: NA
cdr3_aa: CASSEDRAWSSPLHF

j_call: TRBJ2-1
v_call: TRBV5-4
cdr3_length: 16
clone_size: NA
cdr3_aa: CASSAPPAGGYNEQFF

j_call: TRBJ2-1
v_call: TRBV21-1
cdr3_length: 15
clone_size: NA
cdr3_aa: CASSKRGSSVNEQFF

j_call: TRBJ1-2
v_call: TRBV7-9
cdr3_length: 15
clone_size: NA
cdr3_aa: CASSQFRDSYYGYTF

j_call: TRBJ2-3
v_call: TRBV5-1
cdr3_length: 16
clone_size: NA
cdr3_aa: CASSEAYGQITDTQYF

j_call: TRBJ1-2
v_call: TRBV5-6
cdr3_length: 15
clone_size: NA
cdr3_aa: CASSLAPNSNYGYTF

j_call: TRBJ2-1
v_call: TRBV7-2
cdr3_length: 17
clone_size: NA
cdr3_aa: CASSLVSVGVSYNEQFF

j_call: TRBJ1-2
v_call: TRBV3-1/TRBV3-2
cdr3_length: 14
clone_size: NA
cdr3_aa: CASSDRGTHYGYTF

j_call: TRBJ1-4
v_call: TRBV11-2
cdr3_length: 18
clone_size: NA
cdr3_aa: CASSSKLTQGATNEKLFF

j_call: TRBJ2-7
v_call: TRBV6-6
cdr3_length: 16
clone_size: NA
cdr3_aa: CASSYSSAPGGGEQYF

j_call: TRBJ2-7
v_call: TRBV11-2
cdr3_length: 15
clone_size: few
cdr3_aa: CASSLGLADLYEQYF

j_call: TRBJ2-3
v_call: TRBV3-1/TRBV3-2
cdr3_length: 15
clone_size: NA
cdr3_aa: CASSQLGVGTDTQYF